Presented here are 25 T cell receptor beta chains from one specimen sequenced in a study of shared clonotypes between healthy human individuals. Measured with immunoSEQ multiplex PCR; TCRdb has only the in-frame clones, and not every one. The data show around 2.5 million clones, over 85% seen once. The source material was naive CD4+ T cells from PBMCs. Subset noted: CD45RA+ positively selected. The receptors were sampled from a man aged 18 to 35 in good health. Some clones in this sample may be carry-over from other donors' samples.

To note about this clone: This sample includes further DNA sequences coding for the same CDR3. In nucleotides, the CDR3 is TGTGCCAGCAGCTTAGCGGGGGCAAACACCATATATTTT. Its protein is CASSLAGANTIYF. The chain couples TRBV11-2 to TRBJ1-3, with a tentative D call TRBD1 (6 bases). The CDR3 sequence is 13 residues long. CDR1 SGHAT and CDR2 FQNNGV come from the germline V gene. Trimming removed 1 base at V and 6 bases at J, with 7 bases between.

This chain joins TRBV6-1 and TRBJ2-1; 7 bases line up with TRBD2. The CDR3 consists of 15 residues. Trimming took 5 bases from V and 1 from J; bases not matched to a gene: 5. Germline CDR1 MNHNS, CDR2 SASEGT. The CDR3 protein is CASSNPSGSYNEQFF. In DNA form, the CDR3 reads TGTGCCAGCAGTAACCCTAGCGGATCCTACAATGAGCAGTTCTTC.

In its sample, this clone was seen once. The V gene is TRBV5-6, the J gene TRBJ2-7; a possible D gene is TRBD1 (5 bases). The CDR3 has 13 residues. CDR1 is SGHDT, CDR2 YYEEEE, per germline. The germline V and J ends were trimmed by 4 bases and 5 bases, with 13 bases remaining between them. DNA for the CDR3: TGTGCCAGCAGCCTGCAGGGTAGACACGAGCAGTACTTC. Translation: CASSLQGRHEQYF.

The rearrangement uses TRBV7-7 and TRBJ2-7; D may be TRBD2 (5 bases). Trimming removed 1 base from V and 3 bases from J, with 13 bases in between. The CDR3 is 15 residues long. In germline, CDR1 is SSHAT, CDR2 FNYEAQ (reference sequence). As DNA, the CDR3 is TGTGCCAGCAGCTTAGGTGTCGGGGATCACTACGAGCAGTACTTC. This encodes CASSLGVGDHYEQYF.

This clone was recorded only once. This chain uses TRBV5-1 with TRBJ2-1; 10 bases align to TRBD2. Germline lookup yields CDR1 SGHRS and CDR2 YFSETQ. The junction had 8 bases not matched to a gene; V was cut back by 4 bases and J by 7 bases. The CDR3 contains 15 residues. The CDR3 nucleotides read TGCGCCAGCAGCCCAGAAGCGGGAGGGAGTAATGAGCAGTTCTTC. Translation gives CASSPEAGGSNEQFF.

The chain joins TRBV19 to TRBJ2-5, with 9 bases identical to TRBD1. Trimming cost V 6 bases and J 5 bases; bases outside gene matches: 7. The germline V gene has CDR1 LNHDA and CDR2 SQIVND (reference sequence). This CDR3 comprises 14 residues. The CDR3: CASRPTGGWETQYF. CDR3 DNA sequence: TGTGCCAGTAGACCGACAGGGGGGTGGGAGACCCAGTACTTC.

The chain links TRBV11-3 to TRBJ2-1, with 10 bases aligning to TRBD2. Germline CDR1 is SGHNT and CDR2 is YENEEA. Germline trimming cut 4 bases from V and 4 bases from J; bases unmatched to any gene: 4. This CDR3 contains 15 residues. The CDR3 nucleotides read TGTGCCAGCAGCTCGGGACTAGCGAAATACAATGAGCAGTTCTTC. Protein product: CASSSGLAKYNEQFF.

The chain recombines TRBV5-1 with TRBJ2-3, with 9 bases lining up with TRBD2. The CDR3 length is 15 residues. Germline values: CDR1 SGHRS, CDR2 YFSETQ. V shed 2 bases and J 8 bases; nucleotides not matched to a gene: 9. DNA of the CDR3: TGCGCCAGCAGCTTCTGGGCTAGCGGGAAGGGTACGCAGTATTTT. This encodes CASSFWASGKGTQYF. The full variable domain, rest sourced from reference TRBV5-1 and TRBJ2-3, is KAGVTQTPRYLIKTRGQQVTLSCSPISGHRSVSWYQQTPGQGLQFLFEYFSETQRNKGNFPGRFSGRQFSNSRSEMNVSTLELGDSALYLCASSFWASGKGTQYFGPGTRLTVL.

V is TRBV6-1 and J is TRBJ2-1; 11 positions agree with TRBD2. Germline V gene sequence: CDR1 MNHNS, CDR2 SASEGT. CDR3 length: 18 residues. V was pared by 3 bases and J by 0 bases, with 7 bases of the junction left unmatched. The CDR3 DNA is TGTGCCAGCAGTGACAGGACTAGCGGGTGGCCCTCCTACAATGAGCAGTTCTTC. Protein: CASSDRTSGWPSYNEQFF.

This chain uses TRBV18 with TRBJ2-7; D is perhaps TRBD2 (5 bases). The CDR3 loop spans 16 amino acids. The V and J ends lost 1 base and 0 bases respectively, with 13 bases between them. Germline assignment: CDR1 KGHSH and CDR2 LQKENI. DNA for the CDR3: TGTGCCAGCTCACCACAAGGCGGGTGGAGCTCCTACGAGCAGTACTTC. Amino acids: CASSPQGGWSSYEQYF.

V gene TRBV15 combines with J gene TRBJ2-3; 7 bases agree with TRBD2. Germline V CDR1 and CDR2: LNHNV, YYDKDF (reference sequence). V shed 8 bases, J shed 8 bases, and the junction held 13 bases outside the gene matches. This CDR3 has 14 amino acids. The CDR3 sequence is CATGSGGGPGTQYF. CDR3 nucleotide sequence: TGTGCCACCGGTTCTGGGGGAGGGCCGGGTACGCAGTATTTT.

The chain links TRBV5-1 to TRBJ1-4; D not certain. The CDR3 consists of 14 residues. Looked up from germline, CDR1 is SGHRS and CDR2 is YFSETQ. Between the trimmed V and J ends, which lost 2 bases and 6 bases, there was a span of 11 bases. CDR3 DNA: TGCGCCAGCAGCTTAGCAAACAGTGATGAAAAACTGTTTTTT. The encoded protein is CASSLANSDEKLFF.

The chain is built from TRBV6-5 and TRBJ1-6; possible D gene TRBD1, 5 bases. From germline, CDR1 is MNHEY and CDR2 SVGAGI. With 7 bases removed from V and 10 bases from J, the gap between germline ends came to 14 bases. The CDR3 totals 13 residues. CDR3 in amino acids: CASNLYGGSPLHF. In DNA, the CDR3 is TGTGCCAGCAACCTTTACGGGGGATCACCCCTCCACTTT.

This sequence joins TRBV6-6 and TRBJ2-7; 10 nucleotides match TRBD2. CDR1 and CDR2 (germline): MNHNY, SVGAGI (reference sequence). The CDR3 is 15 residues long. V was pared by 6 bases and J by 6 bases, with 11 bases of the junction left unmatched. The CDR3 region has the DNA TGTGCCAGCAGCCGCCTAGCGGGAGATAGGTCCGAGCAGTACTTC. It encodes CASSRLAGDRSEQYF.

Worth noting for this clone: Distinct nucleotide sequences in the sample also encode this CDR3. V and J are TRBV19 and TRBJ1-1; D perhaps matches TRBD1 (5 bases). CDR1 is LNHDA, CDR2 SQIVND, per germline (reference sequence). Trimming stripped 3 bases from V and 5 bases from J, with 10 bases between. CDR3 length: 13 residues. The CDR3 sequence is CASSILGGTEAFF. CDR3 sequence (DNA): TGTGCCAGTAGTATCCTCGGGGGGACTGAAGCTTTCTTT.

Comments on this clone: Compared with germline, one end of the junction differs, possibly owing to a read error. This chain links TRBV5-5 with TRBJ1-3; D not resolved. CDR3 size: 16 residues. Germline CDR1 is SGHKS and CDR2 is YYEKEE (reference sequence). This CDR3 reads CASSFLPDTSRNTIYF. For the CDR3, the DNA is TGTGCCAGCAGCTTTCTTCCCGACACCTCTAGAAACACCATATATTTT.

This chain joins TRBV9 and TRBJ2-3, with no clear D. Germline V CDR1 and CDR2: SGDLS, YYNGEE. There are 17 residues in the CDR3. Deletions cut 0 bases from V and 0 bases from J, with 14 bases between. The CDR3 spells CASSVVGLDHSTDTQYF. The CDR3 DNA reads as TGTGCCAGCAGCGTAGTAGGCCTAGACCACAGCACAGATACGCAGTATTTT.

The rearrangement links TRBV7-9 to TRBJ2-7; TRBD2 aligns across 10 bases. The V segment lost 4 bases and the J segment 2 bases; nucleotides outside the gene matches: 8. This CDR3 spans 16 amino acids. Germline V CDR1 and CDR2: SEHNR, FQNEAQ (reference sequence). Here the CDR3 reads CASSSVAAGGPYEQYF. In DNA, the CDR3 is TGTGCCAGCAGCTCAGTGGCAGCGGGAGGGCCCTACGAGCAGTACTTC.

J is TRBJ1-1 and V is TRBV4-2; D possibly corresponds to TRBD1 (5 bases). Trimming left V 4 bases short and J 9 bases short, with 18 bases between. This CDR3 is built from 14 residues. The germline V gene has CDR1 LGHNA and CDR2 YNFKEQ. The CDR3 bases are TGTGCCAGCAGCCCAGCCCCGAGGGACCCGAAAGCTTTCTTT. This sequence encodes CASSPAPRDPKAFF.

The sample holds one count of this clone. V gene TRBV11-3 combines with J gene TRBJ1-3; D is unclear. Germline-derived CDR1 and CDR2 are SGHNT and YENEEA. V shed 1 base and J shed 3 bases, with 4 bases lying between them. The CDR3 contains 13 residues. The CDR3 loop is CASSLAGGNTIYF. The CDR3 bases are TGTGCCAGCAGCTTAGCAGGTGGAAACACCATATATTTT.

V is TRBV12-5 and J is TRBJ2-1, with D possibly being TRBD2 (7 bases). The CDR3 is 12 amino acids. Trimming cost V 7 bases and J 9 bases, with 13 bases left between them. CDR1 LGHNT and CDR2 FRNRAP come from the germline V gene. The CDR3 reads CASAAGEGEQFF. CDR3 DNA: TGTGCTAGTGCGGCAGGGGAGGGTGAGCAGTTCTTC.

V and J are TRBV28 and TRBJ2-7; TRBD1 matches at 9 bases. Germline V gene sequence: CDR1 MDHEN, CDR2 SYDVKM. This CDR3 region has 16 residues. Losses at the gene ends were 7 bases for V and 1 base for J; bases not matched to a gene: 11. The CDR3 spells CASIRLSGTGSYEQYF. As DNA, the CDR3 is TGTGCCAGCATCCGTCTCTCCGGGACAGGGTCCTACGAGCAGTACTTC.

The chain links TRBV7-8 to TRBJ2-1, with 14 positions matching TRBD2. CDR3 length: 18 residues. V lost 6 bases to trimming and J lost 1 base; unmatched junction nucleotides: 8. The germline gives CDR1 SGHVS, CDR2 FQNEAQ. CDR3 in DNA: TGTGCCAGCAGGGGACTAGCGGGAGATTCTGGGTCCTACAATGAGCAGTTCTTC. Translating gives CASRGLAGDSGSYNEQFF.

The V gene is TRBV6-6, the J gene TRBJ1-5, with 10 bases identical to TRBD1. The ends lost 5 bases at V and 5 bases at J; junction bases unmatched: 3. Germline CDR1 and CDR2: MNHNY and SVGAGI (reference sequence). The CDR3 sequence is 14 residues long. The CDR3 is CASSQTGGYQPQHF. CDR3 nucleotide sequence: TGTGCCAGCAGTCAGACAGGGGGCTATCAGCCCCAGCATTTT.

The V call is TRBV29-1, the J call TRBJ1-2; TRBD1 matches at 8 bases. V shed 4 bases, J shed 7 bases, and the junction held 11 bases outside the gene matches. In germline, CDR1 is SQVTM, CDR2 ANQGSEA. The CDR3 length is 14 residues. The CDR3 DNA sequence: TGCAGCGTTGGTAGGACCGACAGGGGACCTGGCTACACCTTC. Translating it yields CSVGRTDRGPGYTF.